Detailed here is one T cell receptor beta chain. Its antigen is unknown. This CDR3 is also generated by other DNA sequences in the sample. This CDR3 is 15 amino acids long. Trimming took 2 bases from V and 0 from J, leaving 7 bases between them. Germline loops: CDR1 SEHNR, CDR2 FQNEAQ (reference sequence). The data are from a study of shared clonotypes between healthy human individuals. As originally analysed: With immunoSEQ giving junction-only sequences and no quality scores, filtering differed. Method: immunoSEQ multiplex PCR; TCRdb's copy keeps in-frame clones and lacks some. The V and J calls and clone size come from that table; D and trimming were worked out from the DNA. The data hold a few million clones, with around nine tenths observed a single time. Whole-study results and caveats: Of the naive CD4 clonotypes, around 5.2% were shared across a few donors. Compared with memory subsets, naive subsets generally had larger estimated richness. Rarefaction exposed incomplete sorted-subset sequencing despite large depth.

The V gene is TRBV7-9, the J gene TRBJ2-2; D is uncertain. Input material: naive CD4+ T cells sorted from blood. Sample subset: CD45RA+ positively selected. This TCR was recovered from a man younger than 35 in good health. CDR3 region: CASSLRLANTGELFF. DNA of the CDR3: TGTGCCAGCAGCTTACGACTCGCGAACACCGGGGAGCTGTTTTTT.